This entry lists 7 T cell receptor beta chains sequenced from one sample in a study of early T cells in non-severe SARS-CoV-2 infection. TCRdb re-called the 5' RACE reads through MiXCR, storing one row per CDR3 protein. The table shows 65,000 to 75,000 distinct CDR3 sequences, with roughly 4.6% occurring only once. This specimen was whole blood, taken at baseline. Receptors were obtained from an adult who was a healthcare worker with PCR-confirmed SARS-CoV-2 infection or an uninfected control (not recorded which). The donor label of this sample is uncertain.

The chain links TRBV28 to TRBJ1-5; D remains unclear. From germline, CDR1 is MDHEN and CDR2 SYDVKM. The CDR3 is 13 amino acids. The V end lost 6 bases, the J end lost 0 bases, and 6 bases lay between the germline ends. CDR3 sequence: CASRAFSNQPQHF. DNA of the CDR3: TGTGCCAGCAGGGCGTTTAGCAATCAGCCCCAGCATTTT.

Many counts were recorded for this clonotype. The chain employs TRBV20-1 and TRBJ2-5, with TRBD2 identical over 7 bases. V gave up 5 bases and J gave up 9 bases; unmatched junction bases: 12. The CDR3 totals 13 residues. Germline V gene lookup returns CDR1 DFQATT and CDR2 SNEGSKA (reference sequence). CDR3 protein: CSALTSLPSAQYF. CDR3 nucleotides: TGCAGTGCTTTGACTAGCCTCCCCTCGGCCCAGTACTTC.

The rearrangement joins TRBV24-1 to TRBJ2-2; a possible D gene is TRBD2 (7 bases). V shed 8 bases and J shed 5 bases, with 11 bases lying between them. Germline assignment: CDR1 KGHDR and CDR2 SFDVKD. The CDR3 is 13 amino acids. CDR3 amino acids: CATMRGGTGELFF. CDR3 DNA: TGTGCCACCATGAGGGGGGGAACCGGGGAGCTGTTTTTT.

This sequence joins TRBV10-3 and TRBJ2-7; D is unclear. V was trimmed by 10 bases and J by 0 bases, leaving 10 bases between them. This CDR3 is built from 12 residues. Germline V lookup: CDR1 ENHRY, CDR2 SYGVKD. The CDR3 spells CATGPSSYEQYF. The CDR3 DNA reads as TGTGCCACAGGACCTAGCTCCTACGAGCAGTACTTC.

This clonotype was seen many times. The V gene is TRBV27, the J gene TRBJ1-5; 7 bases are a match to TRBD1. Unmatched junction bases numbered 6, after V lost 2 bases and J lost 8 bases. The germline CDR1 and CDR2 sequences are MNHEY and SMNVEV (reference sequence). The CDR3 has 14 amino acids. The CDR3 loop reads CASSLKGAREPQHF. CDR3 nucleotides: TGTGCCAGCAGTTTAAAGGGGGCGAGGGAGCCCCAGCATTTT.

In this sample, this clonotype turned up many times. The rearrangement uses TRBV30 and TRBJ2-1; D remains unclear. The length of the CDR3 is 13 residues. Trimming removed 4 bases from V and 0 bases from J, with 7 bases in between. In germline, CDR1 is GTSNPN, CDR2 SVGIG (reference sequence). CDR3: CAWNMGSYNEQFF. The CDR3 DNA reads TGTGCCTGGAACATGGGCTCCTACAATGAGCAGTTCTTC.

This clonotype was found many times. The gene calls are TRBV6-2 or TRBV6-3 and TRBJ2-3, with a weak D call TRBD2 (5 bases). V was shortened by 4 bases and J by 4 bases, with 9 bases between the two germline ends. The CDR3 sequence is 13 residues long. Germline assignment: CDR1 MNHEY and CDR2 SVGEGT. The CDR3, as DNA: TGTGCCAGCAGTTCTAGCCCGTCAGATACGCAGTATTTT. Encoded protein: CASSSSPSDTQYF.